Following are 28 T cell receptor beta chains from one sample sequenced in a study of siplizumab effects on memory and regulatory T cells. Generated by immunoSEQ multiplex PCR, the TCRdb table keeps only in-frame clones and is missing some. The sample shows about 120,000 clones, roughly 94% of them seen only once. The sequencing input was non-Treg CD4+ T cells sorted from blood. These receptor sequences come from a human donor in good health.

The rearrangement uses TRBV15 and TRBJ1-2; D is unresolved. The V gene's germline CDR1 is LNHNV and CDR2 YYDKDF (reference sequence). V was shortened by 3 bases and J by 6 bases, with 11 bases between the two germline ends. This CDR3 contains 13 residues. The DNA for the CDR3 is TGTGCCACCAGCAGCTGGAACGGTGATGGCTACACCTTC. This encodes CATSSWNGDGYTF.

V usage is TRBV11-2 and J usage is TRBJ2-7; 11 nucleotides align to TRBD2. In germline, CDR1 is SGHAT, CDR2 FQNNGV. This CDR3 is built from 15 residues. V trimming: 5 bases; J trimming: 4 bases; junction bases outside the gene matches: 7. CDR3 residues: CASSILAGAIYEQYF. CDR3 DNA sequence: TGTGCCAGCAGCATACTAGCGGGAGCAATTTACGAGCAGTACTTC.

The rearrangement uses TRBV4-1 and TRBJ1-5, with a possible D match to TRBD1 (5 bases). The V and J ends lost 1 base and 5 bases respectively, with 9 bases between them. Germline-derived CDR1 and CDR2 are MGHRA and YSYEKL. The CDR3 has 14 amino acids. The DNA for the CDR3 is TGCGCCAGCAGCCAAGTATGGGGGGATCAGCCCCAGCATTTT. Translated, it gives CASSQVWGDQPQHF.

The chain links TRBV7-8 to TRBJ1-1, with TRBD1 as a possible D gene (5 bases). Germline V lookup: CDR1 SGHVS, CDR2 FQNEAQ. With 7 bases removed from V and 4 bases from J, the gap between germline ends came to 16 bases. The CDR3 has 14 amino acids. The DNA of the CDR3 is TGTGCCAGCACCCAAGCGGGGGGACGCACTGAAGCTTTCTTT. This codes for CASTQAGGRTEAFF.

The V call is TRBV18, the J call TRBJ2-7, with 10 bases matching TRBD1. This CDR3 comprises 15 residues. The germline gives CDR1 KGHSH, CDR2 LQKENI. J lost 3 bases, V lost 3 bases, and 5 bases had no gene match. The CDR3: CASSPLGTGDYEQYF. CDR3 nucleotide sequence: TGTGCCAGCTCACCCCTCGGGACAGGGGACTACGAGCAGTACTTC.

The CDR3 DNA is TGTGCCAGCAGCCTCGGCGGACTAGCGGGAGACTACGAGCAGTACTTC. Protein sequence: CASSLGGLAGDYEQYF. V usage is TRBV5-4 and J usage is TRBJ2-7, with TRBD2 matching over 13 bases. Trimming took 4 bases from V and 3 from J; bases not matched to a gene: 7. Germline V lookup: CDR1 SGHNT, CDR2 YYREEE (reference sequence). The CDR3 sequence is 16 residues long.

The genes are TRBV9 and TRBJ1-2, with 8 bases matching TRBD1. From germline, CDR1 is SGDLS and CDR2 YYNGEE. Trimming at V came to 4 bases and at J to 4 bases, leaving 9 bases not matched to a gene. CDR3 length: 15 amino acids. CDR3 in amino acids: CASSPRTGWSYGYTF. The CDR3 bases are TGTGCCAGCAGCCCCCGGACAGGGTGGTCCTATGGCTACACCTTC.

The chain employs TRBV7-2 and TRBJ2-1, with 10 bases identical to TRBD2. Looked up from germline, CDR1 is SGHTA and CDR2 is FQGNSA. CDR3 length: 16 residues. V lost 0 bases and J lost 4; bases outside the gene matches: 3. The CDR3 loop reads CASSLASSGGYNEQFF. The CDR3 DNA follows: TGTGCCAGCAGCTTAGCGTCTAGCGGGGGTTACAATGAGCAGTTCTTC.

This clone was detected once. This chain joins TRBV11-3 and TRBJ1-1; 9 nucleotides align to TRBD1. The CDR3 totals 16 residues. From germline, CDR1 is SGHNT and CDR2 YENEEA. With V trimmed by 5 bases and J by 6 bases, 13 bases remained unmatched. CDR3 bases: TGTGCCAGCAGCCAGGGGGGACAGGGCCAATTTTCTGAAGCTTTCTTT. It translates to CASSQGGQGQFSEAFF.

CDR3 sequence (DNA): TGTGCCAGCAGCTTAGCGCAGGGACAGGGGATCTATGGCTACACCTTC. Protein sequence: CASSLAQGQGIYGYTF. This chain uses TRBV7-2 with TRBJ1-2, with TRBD1 matching 10 bases. The CDR3 runs 16 residues. V lost 0 bases, J lost 4 bases, and 5 bases stayed unmatched. Germline CDR1 SGHTA, CDR2 FQGNSA.

CDR3 residues: CASRRDNNQPQHF. CDR3 nucleotides: TGTGCCAGCAGGCGGGACAACAATCAGCCCCAGCATTTT. This chain joins TRBV2 and TRBJ1-5, with D possibly being TRBD1 (6 bases). V was cut by 6 bases and J by 3 bases, with 9 bases left in between. CDR3 length: 13 amino acids. Per the germline V gene, CDR1 is SNHLY and CDR2 is FYNNEI.

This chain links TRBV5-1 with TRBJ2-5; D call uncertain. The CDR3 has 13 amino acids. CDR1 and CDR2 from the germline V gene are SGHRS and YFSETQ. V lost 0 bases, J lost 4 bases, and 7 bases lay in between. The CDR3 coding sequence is TGCGCCAGCAGCTTGGGTTTAGGAGAGACCCAGTACTTC. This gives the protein CASSLGLGETQYF.

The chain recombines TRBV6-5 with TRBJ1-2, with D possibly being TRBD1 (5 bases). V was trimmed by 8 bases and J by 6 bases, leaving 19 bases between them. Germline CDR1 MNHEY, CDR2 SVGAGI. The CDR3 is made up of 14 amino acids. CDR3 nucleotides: TGTGCCAGCTCCGGCCGGGTGGGGCTAAATGGCTACACCTTC. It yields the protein CASSGRVGLNGYTF.

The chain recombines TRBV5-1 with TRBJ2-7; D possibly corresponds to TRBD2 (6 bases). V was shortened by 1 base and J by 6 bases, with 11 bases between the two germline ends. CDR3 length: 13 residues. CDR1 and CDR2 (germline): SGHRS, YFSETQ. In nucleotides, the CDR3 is TGCGCCAGCAGCTTGACGGGAGTGACCGAGCAGTACTTC. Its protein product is CASSLTGVTEQYF.

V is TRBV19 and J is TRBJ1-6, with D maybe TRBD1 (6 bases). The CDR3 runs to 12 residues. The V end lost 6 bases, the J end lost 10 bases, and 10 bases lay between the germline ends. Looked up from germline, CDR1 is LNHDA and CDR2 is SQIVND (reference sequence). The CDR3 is CASRDRKSPLHF. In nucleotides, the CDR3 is TGTGCCAGTAGGGACAGAAAATCACCCCTCCACTTT.

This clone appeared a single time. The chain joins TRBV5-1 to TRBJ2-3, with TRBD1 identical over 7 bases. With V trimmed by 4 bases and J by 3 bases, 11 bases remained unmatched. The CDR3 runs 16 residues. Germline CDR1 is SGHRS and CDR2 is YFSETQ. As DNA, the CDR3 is TGCGCCAGCAGCCCAGGGACAGTGGGGGCGACAGATACGCAGTATTTT. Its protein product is CASSPGTVGATDTQYF.

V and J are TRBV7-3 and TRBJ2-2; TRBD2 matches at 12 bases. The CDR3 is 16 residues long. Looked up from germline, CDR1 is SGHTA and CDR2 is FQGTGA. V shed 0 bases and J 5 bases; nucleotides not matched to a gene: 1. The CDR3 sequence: CASSLTLAGGTGELFF. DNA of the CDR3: TGTGCCAGCAGCTTAACTCTAGCGGGAGGGACCGGGGAGCTGTTTTTT.

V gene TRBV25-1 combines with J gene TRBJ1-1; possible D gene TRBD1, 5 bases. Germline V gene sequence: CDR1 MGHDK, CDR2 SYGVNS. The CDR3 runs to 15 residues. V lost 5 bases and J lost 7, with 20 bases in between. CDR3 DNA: TGTGCCAGCAGTCGAGCTACGCCAGGGATTAGTGAAGCTTTCTTT. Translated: CASSRATPGISEAFF.

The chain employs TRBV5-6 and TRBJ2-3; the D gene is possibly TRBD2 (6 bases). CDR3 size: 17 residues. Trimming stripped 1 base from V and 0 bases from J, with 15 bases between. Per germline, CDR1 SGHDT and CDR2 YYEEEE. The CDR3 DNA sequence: TGTGCCAGCAGCTTGCGGCTGGCGGGGCCTAGCACAGATACGCAGTATTTT. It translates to CASSLRLAGPSTDTQYF.

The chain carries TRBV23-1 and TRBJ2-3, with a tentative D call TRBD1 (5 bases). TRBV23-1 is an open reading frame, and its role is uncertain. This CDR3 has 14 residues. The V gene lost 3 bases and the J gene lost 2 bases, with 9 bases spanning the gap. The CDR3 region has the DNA TGCGCCAGCAGTCAGGGGCCCTTCACAGATACGCAGTATTTT. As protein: CASSQGPFTDTQYF.

As DNA, the CDR3 is TGTGCCAGCAGCTTAAGATCCCAGGGGATGGAGACCCAGTACTTC. Translated: CASSLRSQGMETQYF. The chain carries TRBV5-4 and TRBJ2-5, with D possibly TRBD1 on 6 matching bases. Trimming pared 2 bases from V and 5 bases from J, leaving 16 bases between. CDR1 and CDR2 from the germline V gene are SGHNT and YYREEE (reference sequence). The CDR3 covers 15 residues.

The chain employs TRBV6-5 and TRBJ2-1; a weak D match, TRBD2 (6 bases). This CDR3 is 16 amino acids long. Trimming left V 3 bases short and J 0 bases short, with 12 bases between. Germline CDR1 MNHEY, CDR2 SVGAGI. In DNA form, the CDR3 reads TGTGCCAGCAGTTATGCTAGCGTGAGCTCCTACAATGAGCAGTTCTTC. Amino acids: CASSYASVSSYNEQFF.

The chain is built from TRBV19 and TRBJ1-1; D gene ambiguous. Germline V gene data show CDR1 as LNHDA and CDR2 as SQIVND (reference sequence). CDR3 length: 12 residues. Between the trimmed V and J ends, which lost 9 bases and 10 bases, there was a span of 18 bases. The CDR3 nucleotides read TGTGCCAGCCCGGACGGACGGGGAGGAGCTTTCTTT. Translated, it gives CASPDGRGGAFF.

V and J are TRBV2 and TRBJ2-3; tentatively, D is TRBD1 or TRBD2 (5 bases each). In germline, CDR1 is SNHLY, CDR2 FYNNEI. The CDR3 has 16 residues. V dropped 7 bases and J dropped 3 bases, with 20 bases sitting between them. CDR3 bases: TGTGCCAGCAACTCCCTCGGGACCAGGAGTACAGATACGCAGTATTTT. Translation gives CASNSLGTRSTDTQYF.

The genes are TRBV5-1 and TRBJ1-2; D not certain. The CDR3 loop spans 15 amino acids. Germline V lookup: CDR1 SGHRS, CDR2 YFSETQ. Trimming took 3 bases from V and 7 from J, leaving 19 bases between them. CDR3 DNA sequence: TGCGCCAGCAGCTCCGCCTCGACAAAGATGGTTGGCTACACCTTC. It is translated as CASSSASTKMVGYTF.

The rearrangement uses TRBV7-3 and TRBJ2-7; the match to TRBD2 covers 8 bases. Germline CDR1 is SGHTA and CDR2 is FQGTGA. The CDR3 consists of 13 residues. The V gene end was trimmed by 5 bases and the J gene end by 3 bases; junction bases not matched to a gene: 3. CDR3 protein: CASSPRGGYEQYF. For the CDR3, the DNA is TGTGCCAGCAGCCCCCGGGGGGGCTACGAGCAGTACTTC.

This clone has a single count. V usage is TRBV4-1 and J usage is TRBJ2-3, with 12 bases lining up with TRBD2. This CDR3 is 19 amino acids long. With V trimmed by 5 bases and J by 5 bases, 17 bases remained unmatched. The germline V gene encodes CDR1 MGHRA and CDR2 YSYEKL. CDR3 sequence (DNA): TGCGCCAGCAGCAACCCGGGTCTAGCGGGGGGGCACGGGAAAGATACGCAGTATTTT. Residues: CASSNPGLAGGHGKDTQYF.

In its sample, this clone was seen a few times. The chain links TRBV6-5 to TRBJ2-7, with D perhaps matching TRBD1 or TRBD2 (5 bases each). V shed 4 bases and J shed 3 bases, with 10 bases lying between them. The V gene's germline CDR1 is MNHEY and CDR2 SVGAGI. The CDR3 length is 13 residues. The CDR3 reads CASSFGTLYEQYF. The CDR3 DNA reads TGTGCCAGCAGTTTCGGGACCCTCTACGAGCAGTACTTC.